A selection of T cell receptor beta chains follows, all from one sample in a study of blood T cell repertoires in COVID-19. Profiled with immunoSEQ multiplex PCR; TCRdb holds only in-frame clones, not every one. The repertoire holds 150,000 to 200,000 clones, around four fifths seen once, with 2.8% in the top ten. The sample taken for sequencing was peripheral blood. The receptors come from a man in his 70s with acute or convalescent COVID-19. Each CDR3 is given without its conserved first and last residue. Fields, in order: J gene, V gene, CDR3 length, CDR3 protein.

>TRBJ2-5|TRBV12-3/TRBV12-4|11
ASRPGTVGTQY
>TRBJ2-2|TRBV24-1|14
ATSDFGGTNTGELF
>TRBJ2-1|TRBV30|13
AWSVRLAGGGEQF
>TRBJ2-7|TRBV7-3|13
ASSFGAGGPYEQY
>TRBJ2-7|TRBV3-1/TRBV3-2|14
ASSRGTSGFSYEQY
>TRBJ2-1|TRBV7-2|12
ASSWGLVTDEQF
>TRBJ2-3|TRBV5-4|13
ASSLVPTKGDTQY
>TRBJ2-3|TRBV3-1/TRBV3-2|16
ASSQDIVASGSSDTQY
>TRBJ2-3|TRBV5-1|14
ASSLEQGLGTDTQY
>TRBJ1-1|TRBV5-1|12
ASSQDSMNTEAF
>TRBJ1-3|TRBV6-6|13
ASSRDRNSGNTIY
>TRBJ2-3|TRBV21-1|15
ASSKDVESPITDTQY
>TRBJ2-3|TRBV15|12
ATSRTRSTDTQY
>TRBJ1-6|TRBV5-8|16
ASSLAGASEPYNSPLH
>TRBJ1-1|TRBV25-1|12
ASSIGGIVSEAF
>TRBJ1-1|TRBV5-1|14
ASSPGTGLFGTEAF
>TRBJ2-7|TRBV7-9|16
ASSLVASGGAAWQEQY